Presented here are 24 T cell receptor beta chains from one specimen sequenced in a study of blood T cell repertoires in COVID-19. Clones were sequenced by immunoSEQ multiplex PCR, and TCRdb holds only the in-frame ones, with some missing. The sample holds 250,000 to 300,000 clones, less than 90% seen once. The sequencing sample was made of peripheral blood. The receptors originated from a woman in her 30s with COVID-19, enrolled during active disease.

This clone was recorded once. This chain uses TRBV6-1 with TRBJ2-1, with a weak D call TRBD1 (5 bases). This CDR3 has 16 residues. The germline CDR1 and CDR2 sequences are MNHNS and SASEGT. V was clipped by 4 bases and J by 1 base, with 14 bases between them. CDR3 coding DNA: TGTGCCAGCAGTGCATTAGCAGGGTTATCCTACAATGAGCAGTTCTTC. Amino acid sequence: CASSALAGLSYNEQFF.

The chain carries TRBV12-5 and TRBJ1-5; perhaps TRBD1 as D (6 bases). Trimming removed 0 bases at V and 7 bases at J, with 28 bases between. The V gene's germline CDR1 is LGHNT and CDR2 FRNRAP. The CDR3 consists of 20 residues. For the CDR3, the DNA is TGTGCTAGTGGTTTGGTACCCTCACGGACAGAGAAAGTGAAGTGGCAGCCCCAGCATTTT. As protein: CASGLVPSRTEKVKWQPQHF. Combining the CDR3 with reference TRBV12-5 and TRBJ1-5 gives the whole variable domain DARVTQTPRHKVTEMGQEVTMRCQPILGHNTVFWYRQTMMQGLELLAYFRNRAPLDDSGMPKDRFSAEMPDATLATLKIQPSEPRDSAVYFCASGLVPSRTEKVKWQPQHFGDGTRLSIL.

The chain recombines TRBV5-5 with TRBJ1-1; D is unclear. From germline, CDR1 is SGHKS and CDR2 YYEKEE (reference sequence). CDR3 length equals 12 residues. V lost 5 bases to trimming and J lost 0 bases, with 5 bases between them. The CDR3 here is CASRLMNTEAFF. CDR3 in DNA: TGTGCCAGCAGATTAATGAACACTGAAGCTTTCTTT.

J is TRBJ2-7 and V is TRBV5-1, with TRBD1 matching 11 bases. Germline trimming cut 4 bases from V and 5 bases from J; bases unmatched to any gene: 5. The length of the CDR3 is 14 residues. Germline CDR1 reads SGHRS; CDR2 reads YFSETQ. The CDR3: CASSRDRGTNEQYF. CDR3 sequence (DNA): TGCGCCAGCAGCAGGGACAGGGGGACTAACGAGCAGTACTTC. The entire variable domain, with the rest obtained from reference TRBV5-1 and TRBJ2-7, is as follows: KAGVTQTPRYLIKTRGQQVTLSCSPISGHRSVSWYQQTPGQGLQFLFEYFSETQRNKGNFPGRFSGRQFSNSRSEMNVSTLELGDSALYLCASSRDRGTNEQYFGPGTRLTVT.

The chain has TRBV6-6 and TRBJ2-1, with 9 nucleotides matching TRBD2. The CDR3 sequence is 15 residues long. V shed 7 bases, J shed 7 bases, and the junction held 11 bases outside the gene matches. Germline V gene data show CDR1 as MNHNY and CDR2 as SVGAGI (reference sequence). The CDR3 reads CASIHGASGENEQFF. Here the CDR3 DNA reads TGTGCCAGCATCCACGGGGCTAGCGGGGAAAATGAGCAGTTCTTC.

The V gene is TRBV2, the J gene TRBJ1-4; 7 bases match TRBD1. Per the germline V gene, CDR1 is SNHLY and CDR2 is FYNNEI. Unmatched junction bases numbered 3, after V lost 4 bases and J lost 4 bases. CDR3 length: 14 residues. CDR3 residues: CASSGDSDNEKLFF. The CDR3 DNA sequence: TGTGCCAGCAGTGGGGACAGTGATAATGAAAAACTGTTTTTT.

The rearrangement links TRBV5-1 to TRBJ2-1; 11 nucleotides match TRBD2. The length of the CDR3 is 16 residues. Germline lookup yields CDR1 SGHRS and CDR2 YFSETQ. V shed 4 bases, J shed 4 bases, and the junction held 7 bases outside the gene matches. CDR3 in amino acids: CASSPPGLAGYNEQFF. CDR3 in DNA: TGCGCCAGCAGCCCCCCAGGACTAGCGGGTTACAATGAGCAGTTCTTC. Together with reference TRBV5-1 and TRBJ2-1, the CDR3 gives the full variable domain: KAGVTQTPRYLIKTRGQQVTLSCSPISGHRSVSWYQQTPGQGLQFLFEYFSETQRNKGNFPGRFSGRQFSNSRSEMNVSTLELGDSALYLCASSPPGLAGYNEQFFGPGTRLTVL.

A single count supports this clone. This rearrangement joins TRBV6-1 to TRBJ2-3, with a possible D match to TRBD2 (5 bases). V lost 0 bases and J lost 2, with 6 bases in between. CDR1 MNHNS and CDR2 SASEGT come from the germline V gene. This CDR3 contains 14 residues. The CDR3 sequence: CASSEAGDTDTQYF. Here the CDR3 DNA reads TGTGCCAGCAGTGAAGCCGGGGACACAGATACGCAGTATTTT.

V gene TRBV5-1 combines with J gene TRBJ2-3, with 7 nucleotides matching TRBD1. V lost 0 bases to trimming and J lost 0 bases; unmatched junction nucleotides: 4. Germline loops: CDR1 SGHRS, CDR2 YFSETQ. This CDR3 region has 16 residues. The CDR3 DNA reads TGCGCCAGCAGCTTGGTGAGGGACAGTAGCACAGATACGCAGTATTTT. Its translation is CASSLVRDSSTDTQYF. Full variable domain (outside the CDR3, taken from reference TRBV5-1 and TRBJ2-3): KAGVTQTPRYLIKTRGQQVTLSCSPISGHRSVSWYQQTPGQGLQFLFEYFSETQRNKGNFPGRFSGRQFSNSRSEMNVSTLELGDSALYLCASSLVRDSSTDTQYFGPGTRLTVL.

The CDR3, as DNA: TGCACCAGCAGCCAAAAAAAGCGGGGGGGTCCCTACGAGCAGTACTTC. This sequence encodes CTSSQKKRGGPYEQYF. The rearrangement uses TRBV1 and TRBJ2-7; the table calls TRBD2, which could not be checked here. TRBV1 is shown as a pseudogene. The CDR3 is 16 residues long.

J is TRBJ1-2 and V is TRBV7-9, with 9 bases identical to TRBD1. The CDR3 totals 14 residues. V shed 5 bases and J 4 bases; nucleotides not matched to a gene: 5. The germline CDR1 and CDR2 sequences are SEHNR and FQNEAQ (reference sequence). As DNA, the CDR3 is TGTGCCAGCAGCCGAGGGGACAGGGCCTATGGCTACACCTTC. This sequence encodes CASSRGDRAYGYTF.

V usage is TRBV4-1 and J usage is TRBJ1-1, with no clear D. Germline V gene data show CDR1 as MGHRA and CDR2 as YSYEKL. The germline V and J ends were trimmed by 4 bases and 0 bases, with 9 bases remaining between them. This CDR3 is 14 amino acids long. The CDR3 sequence: CASSPLQMNTEAFF. CDR3 nucleotide sequence: TGCGCCAGCAGCCCACTTCAAATGAACACTGAAGCTTTCTTT.

The V gene is TRBV4-1, the J gene TRBJ1-3; maybe TRBD1 (6 bases). The CDR3 extends over 15 amino acids. Deletions cut 8 bases from V and 0 bases from J, with 14 bases between. CDR1 and CDR2 from the germline V gene are MGHRA and YSYEKL. The CDR3 coding sequence is TGCGCCAGCGCCGGGACAAGACACTCTGGAAACACCATATATTTT. This sequence encodes CASAGTRHSGNTIYF.

The chain links TRBV7-8 to TRBJ1-5, with D possibly matching TRBD1 (5 bases). Germline V gives CDR1 SGHVS, CDR2 FQNEAQ. V was cut by 5 bases and J by 0 bases, with 11 bases left in between. This CDR3 is built from 15 residues. This CDR3 reads CASSTTVYSNQPQHF. Written as DNA, the CDR3 is TGTGCCAGCAGCACGACAGTGTATAGCAATCAGCCCCAGCATTTT.

The V gene is TRBV3-1 (or the pseudogene TRBV3-2), the J gene TRBJ1-4, with 8 positions matching TRBD1. The CDR3 is 16 amino acids. Germline values: CDR1 LGHDT, CDR2 YNNKEL (reference sequence). The junction had 8 bases not matched to a gene; V was cut back by 1 base and J by 7 bases. The CDR3 sequence: CASSQVDRAMSEKLFF. CDR3 DNA sequence: TGTGCCAGCAGCCAAGTGGACAGGGCAATGAGTGAAAAACTGTTTTTT.

The chain carries TRBV7-9 and TRBJ2-1, with 7 bases lining up with TRBD2. Per the germline V gene, CDR1 is SEHNR and CDR2 is FQNEAQ (reference sequence). V lost 1 base and J lost 0; bases outside the gene matches: 0. The CDR3 consists of 15 residues. The CDR3, as DNA: TGTGCCAGCAGCTTAGTAGCGGGCTCCTACAATGAGCAGTTCTTC. Translating gives CASSLVAGSYNEQFF.

This chain uses TRBV5-5 with TRBJ2-2, with D possibly matching TRBD2 (5 bases). The CDR3 is 15 residues long. Trimming took off 1 base at V and 0 bases at J, with 7 bases between the two ends. Germline V gene sequence: CDR1 SGHKS, CDR2 YYEKEE (reference sequence). CDR3 amino acids: CASSLRGSNTGELFF. The CDR3 bases are TGTGCCAGCAGCTTGAGAGGGTCGAACACCGGGGAGCTGTTTTTT. Combining the CDR3 with reference TRBV5-5 and TRBJ2-2 gives the whole variable domain DAGVTQSPTHLIKTRGQQVTLRCSPISGHKSVSWYQQVLGQGPQFIFQYYEKEERGRGNFPDRFSARQFPNYSSELNVNALLLGDSALYLCASSLRGSNTGELFFGEGSRLTVL.

The CDR3 sequence: CARGTGTSTDTQYF. CDR3 DNA: TGTGCCAGAGGAACGGGGACTAGCACAGATACGCAGTATTTT. This sequence joins TRBV7-9 and TRBJ2-3, with D perhaps matching TRBD2 (6 bases). V gave up 9 bases and J gave up 0 bases, with 13 bases separating them. The CDR3 has 14 residues. The V gene's germline CDR1 is SEHNR and CDR2 FQNEAQ (reference sequence).

The chain recombines TRBV25-1 with TRBJ1-2; no firm D call. The V and J ends lost 1 base and 4 bases respectively, with 13 bases between them. The CDR3 runs to 15 residues. The germline gives CDR1 MGHDK, CDR2 SYGVNS. The CDR3 sequence is CASSEWRDKPYGYTF. The CDR3 bases are TGTGCCAGCAGTGAATGGAGGGATAAACCCTATGGCTACACCTTC.

This clone was recorded once. This sequence joins TRBV2 and TRBJ1-1; possibly TRBD1 for D (6 bases). Trimming removed 4 bases at V and 11 bases at J, with 23 bases between. The CDR3 covers 15 residues. Germline CDR1 SNHLY, CDR2 FYNNEI. DNA for the CDR3: TGTGCCAGCAGTGCTGAGGGGGGCGGGGGCCTCTGGGCTTTCTTT. Protein: CASSAEGGGGLWAFF. Drawing the rest from reference TRBV2 and TRBJ1-1, the complete variable domain is EPEVTQTPSHQVTQMGQEVILRCVPISNHLYFYWYRQILGQKVEFLVSFYNNEISEKSEIFDDQFSVERPDGSNFTLKIRSTKLEDSAMYFCASSAEGGGGLWAFFGQGTRLTVV.

V and J are TRBV5-5 and TRBJ2-7, with D hard to call. The CDR3 sequence is 12 residues long. Between the trimmed V and J ends, which lost 5 bases and 3 bases, there was a span of 9 bases. Germline CDR1 is SGHKS and CDR2 is YYEKEE (reference sequence). CDR3 nucleotide sequence: TGTGCCAGCAGGGGTGAGCGCTACGAGCAGTACTTC. This gives the protein CASRGERYEQYF.

J is TRBJ2-7 and V is TRBV18; D gene unclear. Deletions cut 0 bases from V and 1 base from J, with 4 bases between. The CDR3 loop spans 13 amino acids. CDR1 and CDR2 from the germline V gene are KGHSH and LQKENI. The CDR3 DNA follows: TGTGCCAGCTCACCACCCTTTTCCTACGAGCAGTACTTC. Residues: CASSPPFSYEQYF.

In its sample, this clone was seen a few times. The chain recombines TRBV5-4 with TRBJ2-1; 8 bases fit TRBD2. Germline V lookup: CDR1 SGHNT, CDR2 YYREEE (reference sequence). V dropped 2 bases and J dropped 10; count of bases not matched to a gene: 5. This CDR3 contains 13 residues. The CDR3 DNA is TGTGCCAGCAGCTTTGGCGGGGGGAACGAGCAGTTCTTC. Residues: CASSFGGGNEQFF.

A note on this clone: Only one base separates this from a far larger clonotype, so it likely reflects a read error. The CDR3 reads CASSWDSSYEQYF. In DNA form, the CDR3 reads TGCGCCAGCAGCTGGGACAGCTCCTACGAGCAGTACTTC. J is TRBJ2-7 and V is TRBV5-1, with 7 bases lining up with TRBD1. The V gene's germline CDR1 is SGHRS and CDR2 YFSETQ. The CDR3 length is 13 residues. The V segment lost 3 bases and the J segment 0 bases; nucleotides outside the gene matches: 0.